These 4 T cell receptor beta chains originate from one sample sequenced in a study of technical replicates of blood from several donors. The method was immunoSEQ multiplex PCR; TCRdb's version includes in-frame clones alone and lacks a portion of them. The sample carries approximately 69,000 clones, roughly 97% recorded once. The specimen was T cells isolated from PBMCs. The origin of the receptors is a human donor in good health.

The chain joins TRBV28 to TRBJ2-1, with 9 nucleotides matching TRBD1. Trimming took 5 bases from V and 10 from J; bases not matched to a gene: 12. This CDR3 spans 15 amino acids. Per the germline V gene, CDR1 is MDHEN and CDR2 is SYDVKM. The CDR3 DNA reads TGTGCCAGCAGTCCCCGGGACAGGGAGGTGAGGGAGCAGTTCTTC. Amino acid sequence: CASSPRDREVREQFF.

This chain joins TRBV28 and TRBJ2-3, with 13 bases aligning to TRBD2. CDR1 MDHEN and CDR2 SYDVKM come from the germline V gene. The junction had 15 bases not matched to a gene; V was cut back by 6 bases and J by 0 bases. This CDR3 contains 20 residues. The DNA of the CDR3 is TGTGCCAGCAGCTACCGTATACTAGCGGGAGGGCCTACTAGCACAGATACGCAGTATTTT. Translating it yields CASSYRILAGGPTSTDTQYF.

The chain uses TRBV6-6 and TRBJ1-4, with TRBD1 identical over 7 bases. Germline trimming cut 6 bases from V and 4 bases from J; bases unmatched to any gene: 5. CDR1 is MNHNY, CDR2 SVGAGI, per germline (reference sequence). There are 14 residues in the CDR3. CDR3 region: CASRKGQVNEKLFF. CDR3 nucleotide sequence: TGTGCCAGCAGGAAAGGACAGGTTAATGAAAAACTGTTTTTT.

The rearrangement links TRBV27 to TRBJ2-1; weak D call: TRBD1 (6 bases). Trimming shortened V by 5 bases and J by 2 bases, and 10 bases separated the two germline ends. Germline V gene lookup returns CDR1 MNHEY and CDR2 SMNVEV (reference sequence). The CDR3 has 14 residues. This CDR3 is CASSMQGTYNEQFF. CDR3 nucleotide sequence: TGTGCCAGCAGTATGCAGGGGACCTACAATGAGCAGTTCTTC.